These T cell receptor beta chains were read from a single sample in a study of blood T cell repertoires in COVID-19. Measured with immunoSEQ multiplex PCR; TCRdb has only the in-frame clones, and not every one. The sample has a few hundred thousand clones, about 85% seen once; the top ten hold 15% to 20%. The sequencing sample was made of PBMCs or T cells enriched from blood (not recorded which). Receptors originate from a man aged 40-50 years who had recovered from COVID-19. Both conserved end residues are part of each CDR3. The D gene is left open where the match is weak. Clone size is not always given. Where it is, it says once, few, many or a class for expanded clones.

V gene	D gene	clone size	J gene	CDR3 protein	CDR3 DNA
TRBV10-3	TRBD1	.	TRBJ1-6	CAAGQGITSPLHF	TGTGCCGCGGGACAGGGGATCACTTCACCCCTCCACTTT
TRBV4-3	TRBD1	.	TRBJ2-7	CASSHDRGLLSEQYF	TGCGCCAGCAGCCATGACAGGGGACTTCTAAGCGAGCAGTACTTC
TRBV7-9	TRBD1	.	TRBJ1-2	CASSRPGQGAGGYTF	TGTGCCAGCAGCCGACCGGGACAGGGGGCGGGAGGCTACACCTTC
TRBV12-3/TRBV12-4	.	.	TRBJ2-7	CASSFPGNEQYF	TGTGCCAGCAGTTTCCCGGGGAACGAGCAGTACTTC
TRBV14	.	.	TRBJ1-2	CASSLRGGGYGYTF	TGTGCCAGCAGCCTCCGGGGGGGTGGCTATGGCTACACCTTC
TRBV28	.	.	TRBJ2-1	CASSSRGHDEQFF	TGTGCCAGCAGTAGCAGGGGACACGATGAGCAGTTCTTC
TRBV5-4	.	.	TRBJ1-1	CASSLTGRGIANTEAFF	TGTGCCAGCAGCTTGACTGGCCGCGGAATTGCGAACACTGAAGCTTTCTTT
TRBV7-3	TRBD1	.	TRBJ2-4	CASSPGTGAAKNIQYF	TGTGCCAGCAGCCCCGGGACAGGGGCTGCCAAAAACATTCAGTACTTC
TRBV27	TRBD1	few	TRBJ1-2	CASSPIYGTGNYGYTF	TGTGCCAGCAGTCCGATATATGGGACAGGGAACTATGGCTACACCTTC
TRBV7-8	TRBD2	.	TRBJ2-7	CASSLNGGSSYEQYF	TGTGCCAGCAGCTTAAACGGCGGGAGCTCATACGAGCAGTACTTC
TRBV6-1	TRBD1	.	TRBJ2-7	CASSEAGQVFSYEQYF	TGTGCCAGCAGTGAAGCGGGACAGGTTTTCTCCTACGAGCAGTACTTC
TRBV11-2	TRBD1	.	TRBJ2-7	CASSSLTGYMDEQYF	TGTGCCAGCAGCTCCCTGACAGGGTATATGGACGAGCAGTACTTC
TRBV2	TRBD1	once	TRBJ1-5	CASSVDRGTNQPQHF	TGTGCCAGCAGTGTTGACAGGGGGACGAATCAGCCCCAGCATTTT
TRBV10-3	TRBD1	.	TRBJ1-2	CAISEGQGKTYGYTF	TGTGCCATCAGTGAGGGACAGGGGAAAACCTATGGCTACACCTTC
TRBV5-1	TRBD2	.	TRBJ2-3	CASSKSLAGITDTQYF	TGCGCCAGCAGCAAATCACTAGCGGGGATCACAGATACGCAGTATTTT
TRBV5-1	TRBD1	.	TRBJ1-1	CASSTGQGSGTEAFF	TGCGCCAGCAGCACAGGACAGGGGTCCGGCACTGAAGCTTTCTTT
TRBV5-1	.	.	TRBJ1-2	CASSLISENYGYTF	TGCGCCAGCAGCTTGATCTCAGAAAACTATGGCTACACCTTC
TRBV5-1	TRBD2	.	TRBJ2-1	CATTDPQTSDSWGGEQFF	TGCGCCACCACCGACCCCCAGACTAGCGACTCATGGGGTGGCGAGCAGTTCTTC
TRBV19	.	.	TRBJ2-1	CASSPLGGNEQFF	TGTGCCAGTAGTCCCCTAGGGGGCAATGAGCAGTTCTTC
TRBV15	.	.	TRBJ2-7	CATSRVTDAGEQYF	TGTGCCACCAGCAGAGTTACGGATGCAGGAGAGCAGTACTTC
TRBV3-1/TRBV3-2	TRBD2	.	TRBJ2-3	CASSPGTSGRKGDTQYF	TGTGCCAGCAGCCCCGGGACTAGCGGGAGGAAGGGAGATACGCAGTATTTT
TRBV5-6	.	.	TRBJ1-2	CASSLREFSYTF	TGTGCCAGCAGCTTACGAGAATTCAGCTACACCTTC
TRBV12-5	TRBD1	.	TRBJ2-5	CASGNTPGTGGWETQYF	TGTGCTAGTGGCAACACTCCAGGGACAGGGGGTTGGGAGACCCAGTACTTC
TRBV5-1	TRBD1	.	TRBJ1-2	CASSFTGGADYGYTF	TGCGCCAGCAGTTTTACAGGGGGCGCCGACTATGGCTACACCTTC
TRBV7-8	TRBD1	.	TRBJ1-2	CASSPNRGQGYGYTF	TGTGCCAGCAGCCCAAACAGGGGGCAGGGCTATGGCTACACCTTC
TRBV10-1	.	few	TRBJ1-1	CASSEGVGGTEAFF	TGCGCCAGCAGTGAAGGTGTGGGGGGCACTGAAGCTTTCTTT
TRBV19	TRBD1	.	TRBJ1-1	CASSPDRLNTEAFF	TGTGCCAGTAGCCCGGACAGGTTGAACACTGAAGCTTTCTTT
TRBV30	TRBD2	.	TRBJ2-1	CAWSDPGLAGVVDEQFF	TGTGCCTGGAGTGACCCGGGACTAGCGGGAGTTGTGGATGAGCAGTTCTTC
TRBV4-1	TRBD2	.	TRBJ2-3	CASSQDQSGRGDTQYF	TGCGCCAGCAGCCAAGATCAAAGCGGGAGAGGGGATACGCAGTATTTT
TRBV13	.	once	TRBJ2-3	CASSLQGSSATDTQYF	TGTGCCAGCAGCTTACAGGGCAGTTCAGCTACAGATACGCAGTATTTT
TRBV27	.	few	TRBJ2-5	CASSSWVGYQETQYF	TGTGCCAGCAGTTCGTGGGTGGGCTACCAAGAGACCCAGTACTTC
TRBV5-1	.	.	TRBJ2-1	CASSLTGNAYNEQFF	TGCGCCAGCAGCTTGACAGGGAACGCCTACAATGAGCAGTTCTTC
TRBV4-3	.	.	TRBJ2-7	CASSLGQSYEQYF	TGCGCCAGCAGCCTAGGACAGAGCTACGAGCAGTACTTC
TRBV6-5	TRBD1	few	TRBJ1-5	CASSLDGQAGQPQHF	TGTGCCAGCAGTTTAGACGGACAGGCGGGTCAGCCCCAGCATTTT
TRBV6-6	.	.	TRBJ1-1	CASSLPGELNTEAFF	TGTGCCAGCAGTCTACCAGGGGAATTGAACACTGAAGCTTTCTTT
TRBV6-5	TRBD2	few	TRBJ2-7	CASSSGGPYEQYF	TGTGCCAGCAGTTCGGGGGGACCCTACGAGCAGTACTTC
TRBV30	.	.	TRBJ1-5	CAWSVRRGRSGNQPQHF	TGTGCCTGGAGTGTACGGAGGGGACGGTCAGGGAATCAGCCCCAGCATTTT
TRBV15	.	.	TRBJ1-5	CATSRDLQPQHF	TGTGCCACCAGCAGAGATCTACAGCCCCAGCATTTT
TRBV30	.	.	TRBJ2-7	CAWNRGNEDEQYF	TGTGCCTGGAATCGGGGGAATGAGGACGAGCAGTACTTC
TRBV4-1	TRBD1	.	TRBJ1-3	CASSQAPPTGVGNTIYF	TGCGCCAGCAGCCAAGCGCCACCCACAGGGGTCGGAAACACCATATATTTT
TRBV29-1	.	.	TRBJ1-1	CSVEERGKHLGAFF	TGCAGCGTTGAAGAAAGGGGGAAGCACCTCGGCGCTTTCTTT
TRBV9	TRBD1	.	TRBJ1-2	CASSGSQGTAYGYTF	TGTGCCAGCAGCGGATCACAGGGGACTGCCTATGGCTACACCTTC
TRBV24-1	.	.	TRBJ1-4	CATSNPGDNEKLFF	TGTGCCACCAGTAACCCGGGGGATAATGAAAAACTGTTTTTT
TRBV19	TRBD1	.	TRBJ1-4	CASSLAGQGNEKLFF	TGTGCCAGTAGTCTGGCGGGACAGGGGAATGAAAAACTGTTTTTT
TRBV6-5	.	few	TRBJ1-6	CASSYGGGYNSPLHF	TGTGCCAGCAGTTACGGCGGGGGATATAATTCACCCCTCCACTTT
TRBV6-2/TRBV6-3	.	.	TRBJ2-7	CASSPIGGTYEQYF	TGTGCCAGCAGTCCAATAGGCGGGACCTACGAGCAGTACTTC
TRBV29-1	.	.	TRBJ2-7	CSVVAGNSYEQYF	TGCAGCGTTGTCGCAGGGAATTCCTACGAGCAGTACTTC
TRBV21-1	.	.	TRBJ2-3	CASPKVRESWEEDTQYF	TGTGCCAGCCCAAAGGTCCGGGAGTCCTGGGAGGAAGATACGCAGTATTTT
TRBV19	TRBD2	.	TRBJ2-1	CASSTRGAGGGNEQFF	TGTGCCAGTAGTACCCGGGGAGCGGGAGGTGGCAATGAGCAGTTCTTC
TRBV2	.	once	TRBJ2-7	CASTGLTLQQYF	TGTGCCAGTACGGGACTCACCCTCCAGCAGTACTTC